The 25 T cell receptor beta chains below all came from one sample that was sequenced in a study of stem cell transplantation in POMP-related autoinflammatory disease. Assay used: immunoSEQ multiplex PCR; TCRdb lists only in-frame clones, some missing. The table includes about 6,900 clones, around 86% detected once. The sample taken for sequencing was a CXCR5-defined cell subset from PBMCs. These receptors were taken from a human donor in good health.

The gene calls are TRBV30 and TRBJ1-5; TRBD1 might be the D (6 bases). Germline V lookup: CDR1 GTSNPN, CDR2 SVGIG (reference sequence). Trimming pared 0 bases from V and 6 bases from J, leaving 12 bases between. The CDR3 runs to 14 residues. CDR3: CAWSVGGAGQPQHF. CDR3 DNA: TGTGCCTGGAGTGTGGGGGGGGCAGGTCAGCCCCAGCATTTT.

V is TRBV30 and J is TRBJ2-7; D call uncertain. The germline V gene encodes CDR1 GTSNPN and CDR2 SVGIG (reference sequence). V was pared by 1 base and J by 5 bases, with 6 bases between. This CDR3 has 11 amino acids. CDR3 DNA: TGTGCCTGGAGTGACAGCCACGAGCAGTACTTC. Protein: CAWSDSHEQYF.

V usage is TRBV4-1 and J usage is TRBJ1-1; D uncertain. The germline V gene encodes CDR1 MGHRA and CDR2 YSYEKL. Trimming stripped 0 bases from V and 0 bases from J, with 2 bases between. The CDR3 runs 13 residues. Here the CDR3 reads CASSQEMNTEAFF. Here the CDR3 DNA reads TGCGCCAGCAGCCAAGAAATGAACACTGAAGCTTTCTTT.

The V call is TRBV6-5, the J call TRBJ2-5; 8 bases are a match to TRBD2. After removal of 6 bases from V and 2 bases from J, the junction contained 5 bases not matched to a gene. There are 14 residues in the CDR3. Germline V CDR1 and CDR2: MNHEY, SVGAGI. This CDR3 reads CASRVAGPQETQYF. The CDR3 DNA follows: TGTGCCAGCAGAGTAGCGGGGCCACAAGAGACCCAGTACTTC.

J is TRBJ2-3 and V is TRBV27; TRBD2 matches 9 bases. Trimming took 1 base from V and 3 from J; bases not matched to a gene: 5. CDR1 MNHEY and CDR2 SMNVEV come from the germline V gene (reference sequence). The CDR3 is made up of 16 amino acids. The CDR3 spells CASSLWRGGGTDTQYF. In DNA, the CDR3 is TGTGCCAGCAGTTTATGGCGCGGGGGGGGAACAGATACGCAGTATTTT.

V and J are TRBV11-1 and TRBJ2-3; maybe TRBD1 (5 bases). This CDR3 has 13 residues. The V end was cut by 5 bases, the J end by 3 bases, with 9 bases between. CDR1 SGHAT and CDR2 FQDESV come from the germline V gene (reference sequence). The CDR3 spells CASSHQGTDTQYF. As DNA, the CDR3 is TGTGCCAGCAGCCACCAGGGAACAGATACGCAGTATTTT.

V is TRBV5-1 and J is TRBJ1-1; unclear D gene. Germline V gives CDR1 SGHRS, CDR2 YFSETQ. The CDR3 has 13 amino acids. Trimming pared 1 base from V and 1 base from J, leaving 5 bases between. The CDR3 DNA is TGCGCCAGCAGCTTGTGGGGGAACACTGAAGCTTTCTTT. It translates to CASSLWGNTEAFF. Full variable domain (outside the CDR3, taken from reference TRBV5-1 and TRBJ1-1): KAGVTQTPRYLIKTRGQQVTLSCSPISGHRSVSWYQQTPGQGLQFLFEYFSETQRNKGNFPGRFSGRQFSNSRSEMNVSTLELGDSALYLCASSLWGNTEAFFGQGTRLTVV.

The chain couples TRBV4-1 to TRBJ2-3; 10 bases line up with TRBD2. The CDR3 runs to 15 residues. After removal of 1 base from V and 4 bases from J, the junction contained 2 bases not matched to a gene. Germline V gene lookup returns CDR1 MGHRA and CDR2 YSYEKL. This CDR3 is CASSQVGTSADTQYF. The CDR3 DNA reads TGCGCCAGCAGCCAAGTCGGGACTAGCGCAGATACGCAGTATTTT.

The chain employs TRBV30 and TRBJ1-4, with D perhaps matching TRBD1 (5 bases). V was shortened by 3 bases and J by 3 bases, with 11 bases between the two germline ends. This CDR3 has 14 residues. The germline gives CDR1 GTSNPN, CDR2 SVGIG (reference sequence). The CDR3 protein is CAWSRERANEKLFF. The CDR3 coding sequence is TGTGCCTGGAGCAGGGAAAGGGCTAATGAAAAACTGTTTTTT.

This clone has only one observation. The rearrangement joins TRBV10-3 to TRBJ1-1; D might be TRBD1 (5 bases). Germline CDR1 and CDR2: ENHRY and SYGVKD. The length of the CDR3 is 13 residues. The germline V and J ends were trimmed by 5 bases and 7 bases, with 14 bases remaining between them. CDR3 region: CAISPGPKSEAFF. The CDR3 coding sequence is TGTGCCATCAGTCCAGGGCCTAAAAGTGAAGCTTTCTTT.

V and J are TRBV27 and TRBJ1-3, with TRBD1 matching 9 bases. CDR1 MNHEY and CDR2 SMNVEV come from the germline V gene (reference sequence). With V trimmed by 5 bases and J by 0 bases, 5 bases remained unmatched. The CDR3 extends over 16 amino acids. The CDR3 region has the DNA TGTGCCAGCAGTCCAGGGACAGGGAGCTCTGGAAACACCATATATTTT. This codes for CASSPGTGSSGNTIYF.

The chain recombines TRBV7-8 with TRBJ2-1, with 12 bases matching TRBD2. The CDR3 is 14 residues long. Germline loops: CDR1 SGHVS, CDR2 FQNEAQ. Unmatched junction bases numbered 1, after V lost 0 bases and J lost 10 bases. The DNA for the CDR3 is TGTGCCAGCAGCTTAGCGGGGACTAGCGGGGAGCAGTTCTTC. This codes for CASSLAGTSGEQFF.

The chain links TRBV7-8 to TRBJ2-5, with 10 nucleotides matching TRBD2. This CDR3 spans 18 amino acids. Per germline, CDR1 SGHVS and CDR2 FQNEAQ. J lost 4 bases, V lost 5 bases, and 16 bases had no gene match. The CDR3 DNA reads as TGTGCCAGCAGCCGTTTGTCAAGCGGGGGGGAGCGGCGAGAGACCCAGTACTTC. It codes for CASSRLSSGGERRETQYF. Full variable domain (outside the CDR3, taken from reference TRBV7-8 and TRBJ2-5): GAGVSQSPRYKVAKRGQDVALRCDPISGHVSLFWYQQALGQGPEFLTYFQNEAQLDKSGLPSDRFFAERPEGSVSTLKIQRTQQEDSAVYLCASSRLSSGGERRETQYFGPGTRLLVL.

This chain connects TRBV7-3 to TRBJ2-3, with D possibly TRBD2 on 5 matching bases. The V and J ends lost 6 bases and 1 base respectively, with 14 bases between them. Germline CDR1 and CDR2: SGHTA and FQGTGA. The CDR3 has 15 amino acids. DNA for the CDR3: TGTGCCAGCAGTCCCGCCGGGGATGGCACAGATACGCAGTATTTT. Protein: CASSPAGDGTDTQYF.

The chain couples TRBV5-4 to TRBJ2-1; 7 nucleotides line up with TRBD1. This CDR3 comprises 14 residues. V shed 4 bases and J 3 bases; nucleotides not matched to a gene: 4. Germline V lookup: CDR1 SGHNT, CDR2 YYREEE (reference sequence). The CDR3 DNA reads TGTGCCAGCAGCGACGGGACAGTCTACAATGAGCAGTTCTTC. It encodes CASSDGTVYNEQFF.

This clone was detected only once. This sequence joins TRBV6-6 and TRBJ2-1; D possibly corresponds to TRBD1 (7 bases). The CDR3 sequence is 16 residues long. Germline loops: CDR1 MNHNY, CDR2 SVGAGI (reference sequence). The germline V and J ends were trimmed by 2 bases and 4 bases, with 15 bases remaining between them. For the CDR3, the DNA is TGTGCCAGCAGTTACCGCGGGCAGGGGGGTTACAATGAGCAGTTCTTC. Translation: CASSYRGQGGYNEQFF.

The chain is built from TRBV19 and TRBJ2-3, with D perhaps TRBD1 (5 bases). Per the germline V gene, CDR1 is LNHDA and CDR2 is SQIVND (reference sequence). Trimming took off 3 bases at V and 4 bases at J, with 14 bases between the two ends. The CDR3 is 15 residues long. The CDR3 sequence is CASSIGQGMADTQYF. Here the CDR3 DNA reads TGTGCCAGTAGTATCGGGCAGGGTATGGCAGATACGCAGTATTTT.

The rearrangement uses TRBV20-1 and TRBJ2-3; unclear D gene. V was clipped by 5 bases and J by 7 bases, with 4 bases between them. The CDR3 has 9 residues. The germline CDR1 and CDR2 sequences are DFQATT and SNEGSKA (reference sequence). CDR3 nucleotide sequence: TGCAGTGCTGGGTATACGCAGTATTTT. It translates to CSAGYTQYF.

The rearrangement joins TRBV7-3 to TRBJ1-1; D gene ambiguous. The germline CDR1 and CDR2 sequences are SGHTA and FQGTGA. The CDR3 is 14 residues long. V was pared by 5 bases and J by 5 bases, with 15 bases between. DNA of the CDR3: TGTGCCAGCAGCCCCGGCGGAGGAGGTACTGAAGCTTTCTTT. This translates into CASSPGGGGTEAFF.

There are a few counts of this clone. The rearrangement uses TRBV7-3 and TRBJ1-6; no clear D. The CDR3 runs 14 residues. Germline loops: CDR1 SGHTA, CDR2 FQGTGA. Trimming shortened V by 3 bases and J by 4 bases, and 7 bases separated the two germline ends. The CDR3 spells CASSFGPYNSPLHF. In DNA, the CDR3 is TGTGCCAGCAGCTTTGGACCTTATAATTCACCCCTCCACTTT.

V and J are TRBV29-1 and TRBJ2-5; possible D gene TRBD1, 5 bases. The germline V and J ends were trimmed by 4 bases and 1 base, with 7 bases remaining between them. The CDR3 runs 12 residues. From germline, CDR1 is SQVTM and CDR2 ANQGSEA. DNA of the CDR3: TGCAGCGTTGCGCAGGGCCAAGAGACCCAGTACTTC. It specifies CSVAQGQETQYF.

V is TRBV11-1 and J is TRBJ2-5; D uncertain. With 5 bases removed from V and 2 bases from J, the gap between germline ends came to 21 bases. The CDR3 has 17 residues. The germline V gene encodes CDR1 SGHAT and CDR2 FQDESV (reference sequence). Here the CDR3 DNA reads TGTGCCAGCAGCCCCCCCTCGGTCGACCACAGACAAGAGACCCAGTACTTC. Its protein is CASSPPSVDHRQETQYF.

The rearrangement joins TRBV7-8 to TRBJ2-2; 8 nucleotides agree with TRBD1. Germline-derived CDR1 and CDR2 are SGHVS and FQNEAQ. V was clipped by 2 bases and J by 7 bases; unmatched bases: 9. The CDR3 length is 16 residues. The CDR3 loop is CASSLPLRQGHGELFF. In DNA form, the CDR3 reads TGTGCCAGCAGCTTACCCCTCCGACAGGGGCACGGGGAGCTGTTTTTT. The whole variable domain, remainder taken from reference TRBV7-8 and TRBJ2-2, is GAGVSQSPRYKVAKRGQDVALRCDPISGHVSLFWYQQALGQGPEFLTYFQNEAQLDKSGLPSDRFFAERPEGSVSTLKIQRTQQEDSAVYLCASSLPLRQGHGELFFGEGSRLTVL.

Only a few counts were recorded for this clone. The chain recombines TRBV18 with TRBJ1-3, with TRBD1 matching over 10 bases. The ends lost 3 bases at V and 8 bases at J; junction bases unmatched: 4. CDR3 length: 14 residues. In germline, CDR1 is KGHSH, CDR2 LQKENI. The CDR3 sequence is CASSPRGQGDTIYF. The DNA of the CDR3 is TGTGCCAGCTCACCCAGAGGACAGGGGGACACCATATATTTT. The entire variable domain, with the rest obtained from reference TRBV18 and TRBJ1-3, is as follows: NAGVMQNPRHLVRRRGQEARLRCSPMKGHSHVYWYRQLPEEGLKFMVYLQKENIIDESGMPKERFSAEFPKEGPSILRIQQVVRGDSAAYFCASSPRGQGDTIYFGEGSWLTVV.

The chain couples TRBV5-6 to TRBJ2-7; tentatively, D is TRBD2 (5 bases). Per the germline V gene, CDR1 is SGHDT and CDR2 is YYEEEE. The V end was cut by 4 bases, the J end by 6 bases, with 14 bases between. The CDR3 consists of 13 residues. The DNA for the CDR3 is TGTGCCAGCAGCCGGGAACAGCGAGTCGAGCAGTACTTC. This codes for CASSREQRVEQYF.